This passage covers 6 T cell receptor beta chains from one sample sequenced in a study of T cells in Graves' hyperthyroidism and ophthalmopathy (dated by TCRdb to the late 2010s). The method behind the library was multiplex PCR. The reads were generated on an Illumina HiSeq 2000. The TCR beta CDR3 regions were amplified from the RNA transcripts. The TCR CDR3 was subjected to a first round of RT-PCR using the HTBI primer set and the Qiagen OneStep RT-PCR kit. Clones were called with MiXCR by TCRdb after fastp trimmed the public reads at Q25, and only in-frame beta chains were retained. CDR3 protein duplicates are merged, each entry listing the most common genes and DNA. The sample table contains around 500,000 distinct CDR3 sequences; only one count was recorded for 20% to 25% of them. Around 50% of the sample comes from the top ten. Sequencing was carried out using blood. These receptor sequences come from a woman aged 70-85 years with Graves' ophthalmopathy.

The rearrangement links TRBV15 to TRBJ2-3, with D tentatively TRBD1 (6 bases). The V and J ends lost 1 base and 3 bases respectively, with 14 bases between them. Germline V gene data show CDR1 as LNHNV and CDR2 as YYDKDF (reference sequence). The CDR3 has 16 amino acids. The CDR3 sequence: CATSRGTAIMTDTQYF. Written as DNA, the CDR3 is TGTGCCACCAGCAGAGGGACAGCTATTATGACAGATACGCAGTATTTT.

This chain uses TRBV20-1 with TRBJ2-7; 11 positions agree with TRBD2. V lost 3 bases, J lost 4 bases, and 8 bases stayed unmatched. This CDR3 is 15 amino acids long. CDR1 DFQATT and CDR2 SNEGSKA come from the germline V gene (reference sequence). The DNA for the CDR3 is TGCAGTGCTAGCCGTGGAGTAGCGGGAGGGTACGAGCAGTACTTC. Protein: CSASRGVAGGYEQYF.

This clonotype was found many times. Here the CDR3 reads CASGGGLSTDTQYF. In DNA, the CDR3 is TGTGCCAGCGGAGGGGGACTCAGCACAGATACGCAGTATTTT. This chain uses TRBV2 with TRBJ2-3; perhaps D is TRBD1 or TRBD2 (6 bases each). Germline CDR1 SNHLY, CDR2 FYNNEI. V was trimmed by 8 bases and J by 0 bases, leaving 12 bases between them. There are 14 residues in the CDR3.

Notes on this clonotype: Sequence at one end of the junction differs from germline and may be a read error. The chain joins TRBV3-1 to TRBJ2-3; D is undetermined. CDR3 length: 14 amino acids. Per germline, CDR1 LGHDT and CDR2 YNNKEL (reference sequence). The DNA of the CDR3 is TGTGCCAGCAGCCACCGTTCTACTCTAGATGCGCAGTATTTT. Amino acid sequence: CASSHRSTLDAQYF.

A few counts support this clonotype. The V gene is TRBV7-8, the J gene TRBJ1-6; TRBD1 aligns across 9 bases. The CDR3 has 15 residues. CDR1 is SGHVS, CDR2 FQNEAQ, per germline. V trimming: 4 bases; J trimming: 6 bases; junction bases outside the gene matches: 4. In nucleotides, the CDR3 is TGTGCCAGCAGCTGGACAGGGGACGGTAATTCACCCCTCCACTTT. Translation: CASSWTGDGNSPLHF. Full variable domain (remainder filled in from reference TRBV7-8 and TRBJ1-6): GAGVSQSPRYKVAKRGQDVALRCDPISGHVSLFWYQQALGQGPEFLTYFQNEAQLDKSGLPSDRFFAERPEGSVSTLKIQRTQQEDSAVYLCASSWTGDGNSPLHFGNGTRLTVT.

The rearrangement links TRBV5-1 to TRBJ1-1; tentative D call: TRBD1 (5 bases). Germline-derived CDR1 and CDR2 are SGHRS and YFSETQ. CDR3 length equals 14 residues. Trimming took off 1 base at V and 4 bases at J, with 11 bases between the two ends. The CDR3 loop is CASSLWGGSTEAFF. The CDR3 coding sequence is TGCGCCAGCAGCTTGTGGGGGGGAAGCACTGAAGCTTTCTTT.